A selection of T cell receptor beta chains follows, all from one sample in a study of blood T cell repertoires in COVID-19. Profiled with immunoSEQ multiplex PCR; TCRdb holds only in-frame clones, not every one. This sample has about 55,000 clones, with roughly 70% found just once. The sequencing sample was made of peripheral blood. These TCRs come from a woman in her seventies with acute or convalescent COVID-19. Both conserved end residues are part of each CDR3. Fields, in order: D gene, V gene, clone size, J gene, CDR3 protein, CDR3 DNA. D genes are given only for firm matches. Some rows have no size entry. The others give once, few or many, or a class for an expanded clone.

d_gene: -; v_gene: TRBV7-3; abundance: -; j_gene: TRBJ1-1; CDR3aa: CASSLPGETEAFF; CDR3nt: TGTGCCAGCAGCTTACCGGGGGAAACTGAAGCTTTCTTT
d_gene: -; v_gene: TRBV7-9; abundance: few; j_gene: TRBJ1-2; CDR3aa: CASSRGTIHGYTF; CDR3nt: TGTGCCAGCAGCCGCGGGACGATCCATGGCTACACCTTC
d_gene: -; v_gene: TRBV15; abundance: -; j_gene: TRBJ1-1; CDR3aa: CATSRDSLPPTEAFF; CDR3nt: TGTGCCACCAGCAGAGATAGTTTGCCACCGACTGAAGCTTTCTTT
d_gene: -; v_gene: TRBV30; abundance: -; j_gene: TRBJ1-1; CDR3aa: CAWSGDGATEAFF; CDR3nt: TGTGCCTGGAGTGGGGATGGGGCCACTGAAGCTTTCTTT
d_gene: -; v_gene: TRBV27; abundance: -; j_gene: TRBJ1-1; CDR3aa: CASSLYTGLNTEAFF; CDR3nt: TGTGCCAGCAGTTTGTATACAGGCTTGAACACTGAAGCTTTCTTT
d_gene: -; v_gene: TRBV5-8; abundance: -; j_gene: TRBJ1-1; CDR3aa: CASILRGGVYGNTEAFF; CDR3nt: TGTGCCAGCATCCTGCGGGGGGGGGTTTATGGGAACACTGAAGCTTTCTTT
d_gene: TRBD2; v_gene: TRBV19; abundance: -; j_gene: TRBJ2-1; CDR3aa: CASSIGELAGATPEPYNEQFF; CDR3nt: TGTGCCAGTAGTATTGGGGAACTAGCGGGGGCTACCCCAGAACCTTACAATGAGCAGTTCTTC
d_gene: TRBD2; v_gene: TRBV6-6; abundance: few; j_gene: TRBJ2-3; CDR3aa: CASTASGVDTQYF; CDR3nt: TGTGCCAGCACGGCTAGCGGGGTGGATACGCAGTATTTT
d_gene: -; v_gene: TRBV18; abundance: once; j_gene: TRBJ2-1; CDR3aa: CASSPRNRQNSYNEQFF; CDR3nt: TGTGCCAGCTCACCCAGAAACCGACAGAACTCCTACAATGAGCAGTTCTTC
d_gene: TRBD1; v_gene: TRBV2; abundance: few; j_gene: TRBJ2-1; CDR3aa: CARGTEYNEQFF; CDR3nt: TGTGCCAGAGGGACAGAATACAATGAGCAGTTCTTC
d_gene: -; v_gene: TRBV5-1; abundance: -; j_gene: TRBJ2-2; CDR3aa: CASSLVAGHTGELFF; CDR3nt: TGCGCCAGCAGCTTGGTGGCGGGGCACACCGGGGAGCTGTTTTTT
d_gene: -; v_gene: TRBV25-1; abundance: -; j_gene: TRBJ1-1; CDR3aa: CASKSGVNTEAFF; CDR3nt: TGTGCCAGCAAATCGGGGGTTAACACTGAAGCTTTCTTT
d_gene: TRBD1; v_gene: TRBV7-9; abundance: -; j_gene: TRBJ2-1; CDR3aa: CASSLWGTGGIFSGNEQFF; CDR3nt: TGTGCCAGCAGCTTATGGGGGACAGGGGGTATTTTTTCGGGCAATGAGCAGTTCTTC
d_gene: -; v_gene: TRBV27; abundance: -; j_gene: TRBJ1-4; CDR3aa: CASSLVGAGNEKLFF; CDR3nt: TGTGCCAGCAGTTTGGTGGGGGCTGGAAATGAAAAACTGTTTTTT
d_gene: TRBD1; v_gene: TRBV6-6; abundance: few; j_gene: TRBJ1-1; CDR3aa: CASIGQGESPEAFF; CDR3nt: TGTGCCAGCATTGGGCAGGGGGAATCTCCTGAAGCTTTCTTT
d_gene: TRBD2; v_gene: TRBV11-2; abundance: -; j_gene: TRBJ2-1; CDR3aa: CASRLRGVDRSSYNEQFF; CDR3nt: TGTGCCAGCAGACTGCGGGGGGTCGACCGAAGCTCCTACAATGAGCAGTTCTTC
d_gene: -; v_gene: TRBV18; abundance: once; j_gene: TRBJ2-7; CDR3aa: CASSRSTGTSYEQYF; CDR3nt: TGTGCCAGCTCACGATCGACAGGTACCTCCTACGAGCAGTACTTC